A single sample is the source of the 14 T cell receptor beta chains below, sequenced in a study of T cells in Graves' hyperthyroidism and ophthalmopathy. RNA transcripts yielded amplified TCR beta CDR3 regions. An initial round of RT-PCR targeting the TCR CDR3 relied on the HTBI primer set. TCRdb recomputed calls from the multiplex PCR reads with MiXCR, one row per CDR3 protein. The sample carries roughly 600,000 distinct CDR3 sequences, roughly 14% recorded once. The specimen was blood. These receptors all come from a woman aged 45-60 years with Graves' ophthalmopathy.

This clonotype was counted many times. The chain has TRBV7-2 and TRBJ2-1; 9 positions agree with TRBD2. V trimming: 1 base; J trimming: 5 bases; junction bases outside the gene matches: 3. This CDR3 contains 15 residues. Germline V gene sequence: CDR1 SGHTA, CDR2 FQGNSA. The DNA of the CDR3 is TGTGCCAGCAGCTTAGAGCTAGCGGGACACAATGAGCAGTTCTTC. It codes for CASSLELAGHNEQFF. Full variable domain (outside the CDR3, taken from reference TRBV7-2 and TRBJ2-1): GAGVSQSPSNKVTEKGKDVELRCDPISGHTALYWYRQSLGQGLEFLIYFQGNSAPDKSGLPSDRFSAERTGGSVSTLTIQRTQQEDSAVYLCASSLELAGHNEQFFGPGTRLTVL.

This clonotype was seen at least ten times. DNA for the CDR3: TGTGCCAGCAGTCGGGGACAGCAAACTGAAGCTTTCTTT. Encoded protein: CASSRGQQTEAFF. The chain joins TRBV6-1 to TRBJ1-1; 7 bases align to TRBD1. The V gene end was trimmed by 5 bases and the J gene end by 5 bases; junction bases not matched to a gene: 5. Germline values: CDR1 MNHNS, CDR2 SASEGT. The CDR3 is made up of 13 amino acids.

This clonotype came up once. The rearrangement uses TRBV10-3 and TRBJ2-1; the D call may be TRBD1 or TRBD2 (5 bases each). This CDR3 is built from 13 residues. With 4 bases removed from V and 5 bases from J, the gap between germline ends came to 9 bases. Germline values: CDR1 ENHRY, CDR2 SYGVKD. CDR3 protein: CAISGDHNNEQFF. As DNA, the CDR3 is TGTGCCATCAGTGGGGACCACAACAATGAGCAGTTCTTC.

This clonotype was seen a handful of times. V and J are TRBV19 and TRBJ1-5; 8 nucleotides align to TRBD1. Germline V lookup: CDR1 LNHDA, CDR2 SQIVND (reference sequence). This CDR3 is 16 amino acids long. The V segment lost 5 bases and the J segment 2 bases; nucleotides outside the gene matches: 8. CDR3 sequence reads: CASSPWQGAGNQPQHF. The CDR3 DNA reads TGTGCCAGTAGTCCCTGGCAGGGGGCCGGCAATCAGCCCCAGCATTTT.

Only one count was recorded for this clonotype. A much larger clone differs by one base, so this may be a read error. In this CDR3 the conserved last residue, phenylalanine or tryptophan, is missing, so a read error is likely. This chain uses TRBV24-1 with TRBJ1-5; tentative D call: TRBD1 (6 bases). Trimming took off 4 bases at V and 6 bases at J, with 9 bases between the two ends. This CDR3 is built from 13 residues. Germline assignment: CDR1 KGHDR and CDR2 SFDVKD. The CDR3 region is CATSDRGFQPQHL. The DNA of the CDR3 is TGTGCCACCAGTGACAGGGGATTTCAGCCCCAGCATCTT.

The CDR3 region is CASSVEGNNEQFF. The DNA of the CDR3 is TGTGCCAGCAGCGTAGAAGGGAACAATGAGCAGTTCTTC. This chain connects TRBV9 to TRBJ2-1; D not resolved. From germline, CDR1 is SGDLS and CDR2 YYNGEE. Between the trimmed V and J ends, which lost 0 bases and 5 bases, there was a span of 6 bases. This CDR3 comprises 13 residues.

This clonotype has at least ten counts. The chain employs TRBV20-1 and TRBJ2-7; 8 bases match TRBD2. The CDR3 spans 17 residues. Trimming removed 0 bases from V and 0 bases from J; junction bases left unmatched: 10. Germline values: CDR1 DFQATT, CDR2 SNEGSKA (reference sequence). The DNA for the CDR3 is TGCAGTGCTAGAGATTCCTTACGGGAGGGGAGCTCCTACGAGCAGTACTTC. It translates to CSARDSLREGSSYEQYF.

This clonotype was recorded many times. The gene calls are TRBV9 and TRBJ2-1; unclear D gene. The CDR3 spans 13 residues. Germline CDR1 and CDR2: SGDLS and YYNGEE. Trimming left V 0 bases short and J 9 bases short, with 10 bases between. CDR3 loop: CASSVGLVSEQFF. The CDR3 DNA sequence: TGTGCCAGCAGCGTAGGGTTAGTTAGTGAGCAGTTCTTC. The whole variable domain, filled in from reference TRBV9 and TRBJ2-1, reads DSGVTQTPKHLITATGQRVTLRCSPRSGDLSVYWYQQSLDQGLQFLIQYYNGEERAKGNILERFSAQQFPDLHSELNLSSLELGDSALYFCASSVGLVSEQFFGPGTRLTVL.

The V call is TRBV27, the J call TRBJ2-1; perhaps TRBD2 as D (5 bases). Looked up from germline, CDR1 is MNHEY and CDR2 is SMNVEV (reference sequence). V was cut by 3 bases and J by 1 base, with 7 bases left in between. This CDR3 has 14 residues. CDR3 sequence reads: CASSFLASYNEQFF. DNA of the CDR3: TGTGCCAGCAGTTTTTTAGCGTCCTACAATGAGCAGTTCTTC.

As for this clonotype: This may be a read error: a much more frequent sequence differs by one nucleotide. This rearrangement joins TRBV28 to TRBJ2-7; D is possibly TRBD1 (5 bases). The V end was cut by 4 bases, the J end by 3 bases, with 16 bases between. The CDR3 extends over 15 amino acids. CDR1 and CDR2 from the germline V gene are MDHEN and SYDVKM. The CDR3 spells CASSSTQGLGYEQYF. CDR3 bases: TGTGCCAGCAGTTCCACCCAGGGCCTTGGCTACGAGCAGTACTTC.

Ten or more counts support this clonotype. The chain is built from TRBV5-1 and TRBJ2-3; TRBD2 matches 13 bases. Germline V gene data show CDR1 as SGHRS and CDR2 as YFSETQ. V lost 3 bases and J lost 4; bases outside the gene matches: 11. This CDR3 has 18 residues. The CDR3 reads CASSYLLRTSGSADTQYF. The CDR3 coding sequence is TGCGCCAGCAGCTACCTGCTCCGGACTAGCGGGAGTGCAGATACGCAGTATTTT.

The table lists this clonotype with many counts. Germline is not matched at one junction end, which may reflect a read error. The V call is TRBV14, the J call TRBJ1-1; D not certain. CDR1 SGHDN and CDR2 FVKESK come from the germline V gene. This CDR3 comprises 15 residues. CDR3 DNA sequence: TGTGCCAGCAACCAAGGGTCGTTAGCCGGGGCTGAAGCTTTCTTT. It encodes CASNQGSLAGAEAFF.

In regard to this clonotype: A much larger clone differs by one base, so this may be a read error. V gene TRBV27 combines with J gene TRBJ2-3; a weak D match, TRBD1 (6 bases). This CDR3 spans 15 amino acids. V was clipped by 1 base and J by 4 bases, with 12 bases between them. Germline values: CDR1 MNHEY, CDR2 SMNVEV (reference sequence). This CDR3 reads CASSLWSQGSDTQYF. The CDR3 DNA sequence: TGTGCCAGCAGTTTATGGTCACAGGGCTCAGATACGCAGTATTTT.

This clonotype was found a few times. This sequence joins TRBV9 and TRBJ2-1; D gene ambiguous. The CDR3 has 13 amino acids. Germline assignment: CDR1 SGDLS and CDR2 YYNGEE. The V and J ends lost 4 bases and 15 bases respectively, with 20 bases between them. Here the CDR3 reads CASSPRYNSRLFF. The CDR3 coding sequence is TGTGCCAGCAGCCCGAGGTACAATTCCCGCCTGTTCTTC.